The 5 T cell receptor beta chains below were found in one sample sequenced in a study of blood T cell repertoires in COVID-19. The assay was immunoSEQ multiplex PCR, and TCRdb's table has in-frame clones only and misses some. The sample contains about 130,000 clones, just under 85% of which appear only once. Sequencing was performed on peripheral blood. The receptors here all came from a woman aged 80 or older with acute or convalescent COVID-19.

This clone was seen a handful of times. The genes are TRBV24-1 and TRBJ1-3; D call uncertain. Germline V gene sequence: CDR1 KGHDR, CDR2 SFDVKD. This CDR3 has 13 amino acids. The V end was cut by 4 bases, the J end by 0 bases, with 3 bases between. The CDR3 coding sequence is TGTGCCACCAGTGACCGCTCTGGAAACACCATATATTTT. Translation gives CATSDRSGNTIYF.

The CDR3 DNA sequence: TGTGCCTGGAGGGACAGTGCTCGGTCGGTGGCTTTCTTT. Translation: CAWRDSARSVAFF. V and J are TRBV30 and TRBJ1-1; a possible D gene is TRBD1 (6 bases). Germline V gives CDR1 GTSNPN, CDR2 SVGIG (reference sequence). The CDR3 length is 13 residues. V was cut by 3 bases and J by 11 bases, with 19 bases left in between.

This clone was detected only once. In the same sample, other DNA sequences code for this CDR3. The chain has TRBV7-3 and TRBJ2-5; unclear D gene. The CDR3 consists of 13 residues. The germline V and J ends were trimmed by 2 bases and 2 bases, with 6 bases remaining between them. The germline V gene has CDR1 SGHTA and CDR2 FQGTGA. The CDR3 protein is CASSLGQQETQYF. In DNA form, the CDR3 reads TGTGCCAGCAGCTTAGGCCAGCAAGAGACCCAGTACTTC.

The J gene is TRBJ1-2, the V gene TRBV6-5; D not certain. Germline-derived CDR1 and CDR2 are MNHEY and SVGAGI. Trimming shortened V by 5 bases and J by 2 bases, and 15 bases separated the two germline ends. There are 15 residues in the CDR3. This chain's CDR3 is CASSRAGEGNYGYTF. Here the CDR3 DNA reads TGTGCCAGCAGTCGCGCGGGCGAAGGGAACTATGGCTACACCTTC.

This chain uses TRBV5-8 with TRBJ1-1, with 11 bases fitting TRBD1. The CDR3 has 14 residues. J gave up 9 bases and V 4 bases, and 8 bases lay outside the gene matches. Germline lookup yields CDR1 SGHTS and CDR2 YDEGEE. Written as DNA, the CDR3 is TGTGCCAGCAGCGGCCGGGACAGGGGGGTAAAAGCTTTCTTT. Translation: CASSGRDRGVKAFF.